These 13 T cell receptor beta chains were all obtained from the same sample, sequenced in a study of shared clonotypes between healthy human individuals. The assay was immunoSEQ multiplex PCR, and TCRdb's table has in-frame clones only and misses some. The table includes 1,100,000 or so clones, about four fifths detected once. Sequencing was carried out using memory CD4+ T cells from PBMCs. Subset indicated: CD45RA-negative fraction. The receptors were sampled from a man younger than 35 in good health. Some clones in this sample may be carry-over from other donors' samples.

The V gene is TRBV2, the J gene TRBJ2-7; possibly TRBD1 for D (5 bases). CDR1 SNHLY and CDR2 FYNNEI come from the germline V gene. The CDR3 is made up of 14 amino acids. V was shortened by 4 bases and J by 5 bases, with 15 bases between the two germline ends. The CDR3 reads CASSVGQWVHEQYF. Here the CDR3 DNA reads TGTGCCAGCAGTGTGGGGCAGTGGGTTCACGAGCAGTACTTC.

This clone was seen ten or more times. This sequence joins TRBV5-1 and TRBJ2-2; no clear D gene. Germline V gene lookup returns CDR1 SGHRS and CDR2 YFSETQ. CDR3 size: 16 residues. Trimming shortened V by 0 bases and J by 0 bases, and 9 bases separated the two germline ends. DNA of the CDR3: TGCGCCAGCAGCTTGGGACACCGTACGAACACCGGGGAGCTGTTTTTT. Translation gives CASSLGHRTNTGELFF.

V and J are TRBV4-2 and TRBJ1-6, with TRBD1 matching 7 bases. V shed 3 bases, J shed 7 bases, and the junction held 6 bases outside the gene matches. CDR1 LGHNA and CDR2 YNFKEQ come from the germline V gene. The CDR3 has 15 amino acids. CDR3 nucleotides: TGTGCCAGCAGCCACGCGGGGACAGTCAATTCACCCCTCCACTTT. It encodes CASSHAGTVNSPLHF.

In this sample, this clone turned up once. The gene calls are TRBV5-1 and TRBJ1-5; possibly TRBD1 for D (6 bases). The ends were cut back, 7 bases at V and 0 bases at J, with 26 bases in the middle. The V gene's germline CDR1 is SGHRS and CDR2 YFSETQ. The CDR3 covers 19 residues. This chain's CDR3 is CASQVYREVPGYSNQPQHF. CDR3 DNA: TGCGCCAGCCAAGTCTACAGGGAAGTTCCTGGATATAGCAATCAGCCCCAGCATTTT.

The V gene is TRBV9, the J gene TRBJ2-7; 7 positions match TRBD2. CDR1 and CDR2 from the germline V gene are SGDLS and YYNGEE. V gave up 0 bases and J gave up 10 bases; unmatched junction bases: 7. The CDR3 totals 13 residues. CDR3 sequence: CASSVAGGRSQYF. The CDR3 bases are TGTGCCAGCAGCGTAGCTGGCGGGAGATCTCAGTACTTC.

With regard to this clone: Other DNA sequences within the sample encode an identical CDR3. The CDR3 coding sequence is TGTGCCAGCTCACCCCAGGGGGCGAGCAATCAGCCCCAGCATTTT. Its protein is CASSPQGASNQPQHF. V and J are TRBV18 and TRBJ1-5, with 8 bases that match TRBD1. J was trimmed by 1 base and V by 3 bases; bases with no gene match: 2. The CDR3 length is 15 residues. Germline V gene data show CDR1 as KGHSH and CDR2 as LQKENI. The variable domain in full, completed from reference TRBV18 and TRBJ1-5, reads NAGVMQNPRHLVRRRGQEARLRCSPMKGHSHVYWYRQLPEEGLKFMVYLQKENIIDESGMPKERFSAEFPKEGPSILRIQQVVRGDSAAYFCASSPQGASNQPQHFGDGTRLSIL.

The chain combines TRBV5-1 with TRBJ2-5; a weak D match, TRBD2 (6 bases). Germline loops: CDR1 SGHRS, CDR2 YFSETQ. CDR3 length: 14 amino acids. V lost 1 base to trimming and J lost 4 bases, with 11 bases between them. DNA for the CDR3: TGCGCCAGCAGCTTGTTCTTGGAGGGAGAGACCCAGTACTTC. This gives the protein CASSLFLEGETQYF.

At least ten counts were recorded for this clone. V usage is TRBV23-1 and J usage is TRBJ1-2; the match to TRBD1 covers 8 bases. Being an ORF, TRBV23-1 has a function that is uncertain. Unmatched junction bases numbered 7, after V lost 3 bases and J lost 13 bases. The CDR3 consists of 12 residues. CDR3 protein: CASSHSGQGSTF. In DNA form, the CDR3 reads TGCGCCAGCAGTCACTCCGGACAGGGTTCCACCTTC.

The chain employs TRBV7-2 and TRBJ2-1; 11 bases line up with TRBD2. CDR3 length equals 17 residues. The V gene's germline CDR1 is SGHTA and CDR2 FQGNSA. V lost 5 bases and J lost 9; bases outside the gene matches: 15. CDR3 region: CASSPRVAGGFWSEQFF. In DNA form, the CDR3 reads TGTGCCAGCAGCCCCCGGGTAGCGGGAGGGTTTTGGAGTGAGCAGTTCTTC.

CDR3 in amino acids: CAISGTGDYEQYF. The CDR3 bases are TGTGCCATCAGTGGGACAGGGGACTACGAGCAGTACTTC. This sequence joins TRBV10-3 and TRBJ2-7; 9 bases are shared with TRBD1. From germline, CDR1 is ENHRY and CDR2 SYGVKD. V dropped 4 bases and J dropped 3; count of bases not matched to a gene: 1. This CDR3 has 13 amino acids.

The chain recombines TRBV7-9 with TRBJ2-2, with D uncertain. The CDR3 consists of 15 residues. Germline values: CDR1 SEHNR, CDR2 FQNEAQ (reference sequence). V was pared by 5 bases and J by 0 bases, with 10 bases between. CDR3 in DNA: TGTGCCAGCAGCCCCGATGTGCCGAACACCGGGGAGCTGTTTTTT. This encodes CASSPDVPNTGELFF.

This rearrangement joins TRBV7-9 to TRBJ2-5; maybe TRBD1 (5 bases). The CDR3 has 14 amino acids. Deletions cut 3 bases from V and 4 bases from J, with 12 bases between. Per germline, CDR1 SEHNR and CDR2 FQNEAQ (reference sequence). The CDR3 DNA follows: TGTGCCAGCAGCTTTTCAGGGATGAGAGAGACCCAGTACTTC. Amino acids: CASSFSGMRETQYF.

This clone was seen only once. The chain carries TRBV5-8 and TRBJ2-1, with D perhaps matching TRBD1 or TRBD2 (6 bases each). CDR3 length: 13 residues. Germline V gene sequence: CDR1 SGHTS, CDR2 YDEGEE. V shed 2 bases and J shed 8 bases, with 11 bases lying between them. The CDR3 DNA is TGTGCCAGCAGCTTCGGTAGGGGGGATGAGCAGTTCTTC. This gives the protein CASSFGRGDEQFF.